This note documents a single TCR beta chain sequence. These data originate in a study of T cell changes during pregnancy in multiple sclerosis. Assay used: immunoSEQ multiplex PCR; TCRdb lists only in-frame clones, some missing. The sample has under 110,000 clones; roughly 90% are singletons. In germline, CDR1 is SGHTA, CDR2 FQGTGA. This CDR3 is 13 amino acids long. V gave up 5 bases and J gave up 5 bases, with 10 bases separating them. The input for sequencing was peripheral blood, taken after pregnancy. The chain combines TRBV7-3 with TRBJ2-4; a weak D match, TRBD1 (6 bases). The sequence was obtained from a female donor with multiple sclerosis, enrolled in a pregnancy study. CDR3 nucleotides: TGTGCCAGCAGCGCTCAGGGGCAAAACATTCAGTACTTC. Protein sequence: CASSAQGQNIQYF. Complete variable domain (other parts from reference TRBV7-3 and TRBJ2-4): GAGVSQTPSNKVTEKGKYVELRCDPISGHTALYWYRQSLGQGPEFLIYFQGTGAADDSGLPNDRFFAVRPEGSVSTLKIQRTERGDSAVYLCASSAQGQNIQYFGAGTRLSVL.